These 22 T cell receptor beta chains were all obtained from the same sample, sequenced in a study of shared clonotypes between healthy human individuals. Sequencing was performed with immunoSEQ multiplex PCR; in TCRdb, only in-frame clones are kept and a portion is missing. The repertoire holds some 470,000 clones, 70% to 80% seen once, with approximately 13% in the top ten. Input material: PBMCs. Every receptor here comes from a woman aged 40 to 50 in good health. Some clones in this sample may be carry-over from other donors' samples.

Regarding this clone: Given a much more abundant clone one base away, this may be a read error. Different DNA sequences within this sample yield the same CDR3. The rearrangement links TRBV28 to TRBJ1-5; D may be TRBD1 (5 bases). CDR1 is MDHEN and CDR2 is SYDVKM in the germline V gene. This CDR3 comprises 18 residues. DNA of the CDR3: TGTGCCAGCAGTCGGGGCCAGATAGTCGGCCTGGATAATCAGCCCCAGCATTTC. Protein: CASSRGQIVGLDNQPQHF.

The genes are TRBV2 and TRBJ1-2; TRBD1 matches 11 bases. The CDR3 is 16 amino acids. Germline V CDR1 and CDR2: SNHLY, FYNNEI. With 3 bases clipped from V and 1 base from J, the junction kept 4 bases outside the gene matches. The CDR3 DNA is TGTGCCAGCAGTGAGGGGACAGGGGGGATTAACTATGGCTACACCTTC. Residues: CASSEGTGGINYGYTF. Full variable domain (outside the CDR3, taken from reference TRBV2 and TRBJ1-2): EPEVTQTPSHQVTQMGQEVILRCVPISNHLYFYWYRQILGQKVEFLVSFYNNEISEKSEIFDDQFSVERPDGSNFTLKIRSTKLEDSAMYFCASSEGTGGINYGYTFGSGTRLTVV.

Only one count was recorded for this clone. The V gene is TRBV9, the J gene TRBJ2-7; no definite D call. The CDR3 covers 13 residues. From germline, CDR1 is SGDLS and CDR2 YYNGEE. Deletions cut 2 bases from V and 2 bases from J, with 8 bases between. The CDR3 sequence: CASSVAEPYEQYF. DNA of the CDR3: TGTGCCAGCAGCGTCGCGGAGCCCTACGAGCAGTACTTC.

This sequence joins TRBV28 and TRBJ2-7; 8 bases match TRBD1. The CDR3 covers 13 residues. V trimming: 7 bases; J trimming: 3 bases; junction bases outside the gene matches: 5. Germline V gene sequence: CDR1 MDHEN, CDR2 SYDVKM. CDR3 nucleotide sequence: TGTGCCAGCAAGACAGGGGCACACTACGAGCAGTACTTC. It translates to CASKTGAHYEQYF.

The chain combines TRBV14 with TRBJ2-7; D uncertain. Between the trimmed V and J ends, which lost 3 bases and 6 bases, there was a span of 12 bases. CDR1 and CDR2 (germline): SGHDN, FVKESK. The CDR3 consists of 13 residues. Here the CDR3 reads CASSQGYTGEQYF. In nucleotides, the CDR3 is TGTGCCAGCAGCCAGGGTTATACTGGCGAGCAGTACTTC.

The chain uses TRBV18 and TRBJ1-2; possibly TRBD1 for D (5 bases). The V end lost 0 bases, the J end lost 2 bases, and 7 bases lay between the germline ends. Germline V CDR1 and CDR2: KGHSH, LQKENI. The CDR3 loop spans 14 amino acids. CDR3 protein: CASSPPSGNYGYTF. As DNA, the CDR3 is TGTGCCAGCTCACCACCATCAGGGAACTATGGCTACACCTTC.

Of note for this clone: One end of the junction fails to match germline, which may point to a read error. This chain connects TRBV30 to TRBJ1-2; TRBD1 matches at 9 bases. The germline CDR1 and CDR2 sequences are GTSNPN and SVGIG (reference sequence). This CDR3 is 12 amino acids long. The CDR3 loop is CAWSRDRAARAF. Written as DNA, the CDR3 is TGTGCCTGGAGTCGGGACAGGGCCGCTAGGGCCTTC. The complete variable domain, with remaining parts taken from reference TRBV30 and TRBJ1-2, reads SQTIHQWPATLVQPVGSPLSLECTVEGTSNPNLYWYRQAAGRGLQLLFYSVGIGQISSEVPQNLSASRPQDRQFILSSKKLLLSDSGFYLCAWSRDRAARAFGSGTRLTVV.

The V and J genes are TRBV19 and TRBJ2-7; 10 bases are a match to TRBD1. There are 13 residues in the CDR3. V lost 7 bases to trimming and J lost 7 bases; unmatched junction nucleotides: 7. CDR1 LNHDA and CDR2 SQIVND come from the germline V gene (reference sequence). Written as DNA, the CDR3 is TGTGCCAGTATGGAGACAGGGGGCCGGGAGCAGTACTTC. Protein sequence: CASMETGGREQYF.

This chain links TRBV4-1 with TRBJ2-5, with TRBD2 matching 7 bases. V gave up 0 bases and J gave up 5 bases; unmatched junction bases: 12. CDR3 length equals 17 residues. Germline CDR1 is MGHRA and CDR2 is YSYEKL. CDR3 sequence reads: CASSQDPSGEGRETQYF. The CDR3, as DNA: TGCGCCAGCAGCCAAGATCCCAGCGGGGAGGGGCGGGAGACCCAGTACTTC.

The chain links TRBV7-3 to TRBJ2-7; 10 nucleotides agree with TRBD2. Germline V gives CDR1 SGHTA, CDR2 FQGTGA. The trim removed 5 bases at V and 1 base at J, leaving 2 bases unmatched. This CDR3 comprises 14 residues. The DNA of the CDR3 is TGTGCCAGCAGCGAAGCGGGAGGGTCCTACGAGCAGTACTTC. It translates to CASSEAGGSYEQYF.

V is TRBV7-8 and J is TRBJ2-7; 7 bases align to TRBD2. Looked up from germline, CDR1 is SGHVS and CDR2 is FQNEAQ. The J segment lost 5 bases and the V segment lost 1 base, leaving 8 bases of the junction unmatched. The CDR3 extends over 15 amino acids. CDR3 residues: CASSLGRGSFNEQYF. The CDR3 DNA follows: TGTGCCAGCAGCTTAGGGCGCGGGAGTTTCAACGAGCAGTACTTC.

The J gene is TRBJ2-7, the V gene TRBV7-9; D gene ambiguous. CDR1 is SEHNR and CDR2 is FQNEAQ in the germline V gene (reference sequence). There are 16 residues in the CDR3. Trimming stripped 5 bases from V and 0 bases from J, with 17 bases between. CDR3 region: CASSPGGRLSSYEQYF. The CDR3 DNA is TGTGCCAGCAGCCCCGGCGGCCGACTGAGCTCCTACGAGCAGTACTTC.

V is TRBV28 and J is TRBJ2-7, with TRBD2 matching 14 bases. V was pared by 2 bases and J by 3 bases, with 12 bases of the junction left unmatched. The CDR3 sequence is 19 residues long. CDR1 is MDHEN, CDR2 SYDVKM, per germline. Here the CDR3 reads CASSLGVGLAGVGGYEQYF. The CDR3, as DNA: TGTGCCAGCAGTTTAGGTGTGGGACTAGCGGGAGTCGGGGGCTACGAGCAGTACTTC.

V usage is TRBV4-1 and J usage is TRBJ2-7; the D gene is possibly TRBD1 (5 bases). The V gene's germline CDR1 is MGHRA and CDR2 YSYEKL. Trimming took off 4 bases at V and 5 bases at J, with 9 bases between the two ends. The CDR3 runs to 12 residues. CDR3 DNA: TGCGCCAGCAGCCCAGGGTCCCACGAGCAGTACTTC. This translates into CASSPGSHEQYF.

This chain links TRBV2 with TRBJ2-4; 8 positions agree with TRBD1. There are 15 residues in the CDR3. From germline, CDR1 is SNHLY and CDR2 FYNNEI. With 6 bases clipped from V and 2 bases from J, the junction kept 6 bases outside the gene matches. CDR3: CASRTQGASKNIQYF. In DNA, the CDR3 is TGTGCCAGCAGGACTCAGGGGGCATCCAAAAACATTCAGTACTTC. Based on the CDR3 plus reference TRBV2 and TRBJ2-4, the full variable domain is EPEVTQTPSHQVTQMGQEVILRCVPISNHLYFYWYRQILGQKVEFLVSFYNNEISEKSEIFDDQFSVERPDGSNFTLKIRSTKLEDSAMYFCASRTQGASKNIQYFGAGTRLSVL.

CDR3 sequence: CASSSSLYEQYF. DNA for the CDR3: TGTGCCAGCTCTTCGTCCCTATACGAGCAGTACTTC. This rearrangement joins TRBV18 to TRBJ2-7; D is ambiguous. V lost 6 bases and J 4 bases, leaving 10 bases between the germline ends. This CDR3 contains 12 residues. CDR1 is KGHSH and CDR2 is LQKENI in the germline V gene.

This chain uses TRBV6-5 with TRBJ1-1, with 8 bases lining up with TRBD1. Germline V gives CDR1 MNHEY, CDR2 SVGAGI. V lost 2 bases to trimming and J lost 7 bases; unmatched junction nucleotides: 3. The CDR3 extends over 13 amino acids. CDR3 protein: CASSYGQGLEAFF. The CDR3 nucleotides read TGTGCCAGCAGTTACGGACAGGGCCTTGAAGCTTTCTTT.

This CDR3 is CASSPAGGRGGGEQFF. For the CDR3, the DNA is TGTGCCAGCAGCCCGGCGGGCGGGAGAGGGGGCGGCGAGCAGTTCTTC. This chain joins TRBV11-2 and TRBJ2-1, with D perhaps given as TRBD1 or TRBD2 (7 bases each). CDR1 is SGHAT and CDR2 is FQNNGV in the germline V gene. V was trimmed by 5 bases and J by 10 bases, leaving 24 bases between them. This CDR3 is 16 amino acids long.

The chain is built from TRBV30 and TRBJ1-5; TRBD1 agrees at 8 bases. Germline V gives CDR1 GTSNPN, CDR2 SVGIG (reference sequence). V was clipped by 1 base and J by 2 bases; unmatched bases: 10. The CDR3 is 17 residues long. CDR3 sequence: CAWSDGQGEYGNQPQHF. The DNA for the CDR3 is TGTGCCTGGAGTGACGGACAGGGAGAGTATGGCAATCAGCCCCAGCATTTT.

This clone was recorded a few times. Other DNA sequences in this specimen translate into the identical CDR3. V gene TRBV18 combines with J gene TRBJ2-1; TRBD1 matches 10 bases. Germline V lookup: CDR1 KGHSH, CDR2 LQKENI. V shed 0 bases, J shed 4 bases, and the junction held 0 bases outside the gene matches. CDR3 length: 15 amino acids. CDR3 region: CASSPPGQGYNEQFF. The CDR3 DNA is TGTGCCAGCTCACCACCGGGACAGGGGTACAATGAGCAGTTCTTC.

This sequence joins TRBV19 and TRBJ1-2; no clear D. This CDR3 contains 16 residues. V lost 3 bases and J 1 base, leaving 15 bases between the germline ends. Germline assignment: CDR1 LNHDA and CDR2 SQIVND (reference sequence). CDR3 bases: TGTGCCAGTAGTATTTGGGTTTTTCGGGATAACTATGGCTACACCTTC. Its protein product is CASSIWVFRDNYGYTF.

A remark on this clone: The same CDR3 can be traced to other DNA sequences in this sample. V and J are TRBV6-5 and TRBJ1-1; D is perhaps TRBD1 (5 bases). V lost 6 bases and J 1 base, leaving 9 bases between the germline ends. The germline gives CDR1 MNHEY, CDR2 SVGAGI. The CDR3 is 13 amino acids. CDR3 loop: CASRPQGNTEAFF. Written as DNA, the CDR3 is TGTGCCAGCAGACCCCAGGGGAACACTGAAGCTTTCTTT.